In this sample, the clone carrying this TCR beta chain turned up once. CDR1 is SQVTM, CDR2 ANQGSEA, per germline. V shed 5 bases and J shed 2 bases, with 13 bases lying between them. This CDR3 spans 14 amino acids. The data were obtained in a study of tumor-infiltrating lymphocytes in localized non-small cell lung cancer. The method was immunoSEQ multiplex PCR; TCRdb's version includes in-frame clones alone and lacks a portion of them. The sample yields around 9,500 clones, around 73% seen once. The chain is built from TRBV29-1 and TRBJ2-4, with D hard to call. The clonotype comes from a human donor with non-small cell lung cancer. The specimen was lung tumor tissue. CDR3: CSVLGQDSKNIQYF. Written as DNA, the CDR3 is TGCAGCGTTTTGGGTCAAGATTCCAAAAACATTCAGTACTTC.